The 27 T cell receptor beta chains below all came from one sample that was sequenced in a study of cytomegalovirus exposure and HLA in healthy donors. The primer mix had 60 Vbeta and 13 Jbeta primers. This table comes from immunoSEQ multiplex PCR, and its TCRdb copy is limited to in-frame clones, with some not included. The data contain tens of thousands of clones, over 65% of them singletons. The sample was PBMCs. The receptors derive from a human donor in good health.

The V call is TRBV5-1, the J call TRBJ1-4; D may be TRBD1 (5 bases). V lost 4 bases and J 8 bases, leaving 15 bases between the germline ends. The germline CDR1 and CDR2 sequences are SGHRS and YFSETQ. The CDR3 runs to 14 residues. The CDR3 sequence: CASSRSGYGEKLFF. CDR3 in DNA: TGCGCCAGCAGCCGTTCAGGGTATGGGGAAAAACTGTTTTTT.

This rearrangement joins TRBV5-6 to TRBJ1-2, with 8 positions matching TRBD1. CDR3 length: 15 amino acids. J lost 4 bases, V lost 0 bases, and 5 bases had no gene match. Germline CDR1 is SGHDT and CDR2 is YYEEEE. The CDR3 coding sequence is TGTGCCAGCAGCTTGGCCGTAGGGACAGGCTATGGCTACACCTTC. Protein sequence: CASSLAVGTGYGYTF.

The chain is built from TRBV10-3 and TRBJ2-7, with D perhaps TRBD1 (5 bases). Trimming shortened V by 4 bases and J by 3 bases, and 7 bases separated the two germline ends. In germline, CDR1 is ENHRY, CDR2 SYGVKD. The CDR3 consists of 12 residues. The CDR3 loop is CAISGQGYEQYF. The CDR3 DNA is TGTGCCATCAGTGGGCAGGGCTACGAGCAGTACTTC.

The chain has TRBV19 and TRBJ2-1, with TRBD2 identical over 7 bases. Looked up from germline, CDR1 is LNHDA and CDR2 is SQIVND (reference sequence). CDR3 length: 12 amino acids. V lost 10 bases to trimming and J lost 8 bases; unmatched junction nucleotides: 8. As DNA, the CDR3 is TGTGCCACCCGGACTAGTCGGGATGAGCAGTTCTTC. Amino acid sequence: CATRTSRDEQFF. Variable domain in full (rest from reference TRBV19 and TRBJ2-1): DGGITQSPKYLFRKEGQNVTLSCEQNLNHDAMYWYRQDPGQGLRLIYYSQIVNDFQKGDIAEGYSVSREKKESFPLTVTSAQKNPTAFYLCATRTSRDEQFFGPGTRLTVL.

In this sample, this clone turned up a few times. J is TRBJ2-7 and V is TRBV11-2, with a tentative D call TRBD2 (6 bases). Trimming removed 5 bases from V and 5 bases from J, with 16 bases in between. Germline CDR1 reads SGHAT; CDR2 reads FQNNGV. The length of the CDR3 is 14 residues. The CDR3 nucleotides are TGTGCCAGCAGCGCTGGGGGGATTCTCCACGAGCAGTACTTC. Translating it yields CASSAGGILHEQYF.

DNA of the CDR3: TGTGCCAGTACCCTGGACAGGGGCTCCTACAATGAGCAGTTCTTC. Its translation is CASTLDRGSYNEQFF. The chain carries TRBV19 and TRBJ2-1, with TRBD1 matching over 9 bases. The CDR3 length is 15 residues. With V trimmed by 7 bases and J by 0 bases, 4 bases remained unmatched. The germline V gene has CDR1 LNHDA and CDR2 SQIVND (reference sequence).

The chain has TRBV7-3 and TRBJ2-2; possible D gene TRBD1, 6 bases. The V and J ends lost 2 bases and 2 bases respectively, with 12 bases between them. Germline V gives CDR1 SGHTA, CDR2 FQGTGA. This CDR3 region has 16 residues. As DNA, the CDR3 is TGTGCCAGCAGCTTAGGGAGACAGGCAAACACCGGGGAGCTGTTTTTT. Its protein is CASSLGRQANTGELFF.

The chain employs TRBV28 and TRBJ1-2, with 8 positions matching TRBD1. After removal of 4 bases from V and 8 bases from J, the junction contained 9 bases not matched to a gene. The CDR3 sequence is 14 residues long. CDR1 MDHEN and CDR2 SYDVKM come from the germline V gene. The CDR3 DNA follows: TGTGCCAGCAGTTCGGGGTACAGGGGGGGCGGCTACACCTTC. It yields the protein CASSSGYRGGGYTF.

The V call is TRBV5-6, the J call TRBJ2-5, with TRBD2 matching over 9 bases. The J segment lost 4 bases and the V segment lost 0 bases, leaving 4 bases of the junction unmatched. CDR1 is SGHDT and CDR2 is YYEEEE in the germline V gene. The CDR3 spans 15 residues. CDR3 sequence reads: CASSLVAGDGETQYF. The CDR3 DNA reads TGTGCCAGCAGCTTGGTAGCGGGAGATGGAGAGACCCAGTACTTC.

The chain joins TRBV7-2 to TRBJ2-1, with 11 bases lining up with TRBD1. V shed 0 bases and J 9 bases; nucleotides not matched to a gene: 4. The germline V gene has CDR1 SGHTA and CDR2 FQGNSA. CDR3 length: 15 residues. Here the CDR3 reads CASSLAGTGGIEQFF. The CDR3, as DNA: TGTGCCAGCAGCTTAGCGGGGACAGGGGGAATTGAGCAGTTCTTC.

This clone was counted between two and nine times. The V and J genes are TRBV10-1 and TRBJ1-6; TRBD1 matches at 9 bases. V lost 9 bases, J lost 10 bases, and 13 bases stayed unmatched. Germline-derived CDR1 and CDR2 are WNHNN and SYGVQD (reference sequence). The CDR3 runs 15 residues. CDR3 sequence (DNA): TGCGCCAGGCTATTTGGGACAGGGTTCCACTCACCCCTCCACTTT. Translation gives CARLFGTGFHSPLHF.

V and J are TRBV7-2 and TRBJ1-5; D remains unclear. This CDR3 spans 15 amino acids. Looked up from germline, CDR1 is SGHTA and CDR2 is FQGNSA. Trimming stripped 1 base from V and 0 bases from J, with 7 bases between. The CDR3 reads CASSLDSNSNQPQHF. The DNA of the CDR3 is TGTGCCAGCAGCTTAGACAGTAATAGCAATCAGCCCCAGCATTTT.

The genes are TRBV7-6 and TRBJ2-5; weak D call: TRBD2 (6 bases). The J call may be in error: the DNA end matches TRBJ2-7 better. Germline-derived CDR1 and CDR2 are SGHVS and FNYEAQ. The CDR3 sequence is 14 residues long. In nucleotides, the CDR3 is TGTGCCAGCAGCTTAGGGGCGGGATCCTACGAGCAGTACTTC. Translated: CASSLGAGSYEQYF.

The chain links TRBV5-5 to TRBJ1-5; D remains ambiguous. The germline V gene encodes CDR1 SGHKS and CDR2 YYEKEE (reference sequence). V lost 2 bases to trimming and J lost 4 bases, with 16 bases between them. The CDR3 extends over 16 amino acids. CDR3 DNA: TGTGCCAGCAGCTTTCTTTCGTTCACCCTAAATCAGCCCCAGCATTTT. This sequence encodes CASSFLSFTLNQPQHF.

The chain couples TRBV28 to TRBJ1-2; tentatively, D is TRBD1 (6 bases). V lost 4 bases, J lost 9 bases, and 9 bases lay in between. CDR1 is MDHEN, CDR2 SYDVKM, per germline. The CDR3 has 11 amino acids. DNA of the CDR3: TGTGCCAGCAGTTCACAGGGTCGCTACACCTTC. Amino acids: CASSSQGRYTF.

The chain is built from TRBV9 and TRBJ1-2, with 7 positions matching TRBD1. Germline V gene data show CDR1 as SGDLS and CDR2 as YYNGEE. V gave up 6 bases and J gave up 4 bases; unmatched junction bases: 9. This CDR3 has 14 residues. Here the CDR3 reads CASTPRDSLYGYTF. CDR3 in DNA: TGTGCCAGCACTCCCCGGGACAGCCTCTATGGCTACACCTTC.

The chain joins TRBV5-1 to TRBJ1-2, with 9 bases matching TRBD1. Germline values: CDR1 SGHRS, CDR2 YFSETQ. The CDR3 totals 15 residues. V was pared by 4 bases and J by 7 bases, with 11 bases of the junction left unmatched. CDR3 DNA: TGCGCCAGCAGCCCAAACAGGGGGCAAGAGTTTGGCTACACCTTC. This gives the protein CASSPNRGQEFGYTF. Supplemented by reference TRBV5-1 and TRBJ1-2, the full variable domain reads KAGVTQTPRYLIKTRGQQVTLSCSPISGHRSVSWYQQTPGQGLQFLFEYFSETQRNKGNFPGRFSGRQFSNSRSEMNVSTLELGDSALYLCASSPNRGQEFGYTFGSGTRLTVV.

The DNA for the CDR3 is TGCGCCAGCAGCCATGAACAGGGAGCTGAAGCTTTCTTT. Its translation is CASSHEQGAEAFF. V usage is TRBV4-1 and J usage is TRBJ1-1, with a tentative D call TRBD1 (6 bases). Germline-derived CDR1 and CDR2 are MGHRA and YSYEKL. This CDR3 contains 13 residues. Trimming stripped 3 bases from V and 6 bases from J, with 11 bases between.

The CDR3 nucleotides read TGTGCCAGCAGTGAGGGACAGGGGAACTACGAGCAGTACTTC. Its translation: CASSEGQGNYEQYF. The chain links TRBV2 to TRBJ2-7, with TRBD1 matching over 10 bases. CDR1 is SNHLY and CDR2 is FYNNEI in the germline V gene. The length of the CDR3 is 14 residues. J was trimmed by 3 bases and V by 3 bases; bases with no gene match: 2.

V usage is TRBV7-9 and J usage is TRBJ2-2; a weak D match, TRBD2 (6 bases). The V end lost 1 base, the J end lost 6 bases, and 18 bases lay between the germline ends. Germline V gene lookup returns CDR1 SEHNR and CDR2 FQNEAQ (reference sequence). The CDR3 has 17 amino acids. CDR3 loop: CASSLGRAGSGSGELFF. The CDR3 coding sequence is TGTGCCAGCAGCTTAGGGCGGGCCGGGAGCGGTTCCGGGGAGCTGTTTTTT.

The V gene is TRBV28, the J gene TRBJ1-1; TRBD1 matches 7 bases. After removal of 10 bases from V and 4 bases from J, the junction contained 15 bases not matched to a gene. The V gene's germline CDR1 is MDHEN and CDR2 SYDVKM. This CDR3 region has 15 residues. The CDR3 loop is CAISRSRGKITEAFF. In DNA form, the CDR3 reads TGTGCCATCTCCAGGTCCAGGGGGAAAATCACTGAAGCTTTCTTT.

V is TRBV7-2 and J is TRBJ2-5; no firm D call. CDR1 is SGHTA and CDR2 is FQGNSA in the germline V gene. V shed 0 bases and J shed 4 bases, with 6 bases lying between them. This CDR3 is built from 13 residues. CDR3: CASSLAVRETQYF. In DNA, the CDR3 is TGTGCCAGCAGCTTAGCTGTCCGAGAGACCCAGTACTTC.

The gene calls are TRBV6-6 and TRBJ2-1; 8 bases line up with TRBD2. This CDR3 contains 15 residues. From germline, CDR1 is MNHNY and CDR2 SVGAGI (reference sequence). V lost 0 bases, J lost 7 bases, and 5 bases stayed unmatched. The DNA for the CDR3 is TGTGCCAGCAGTTACTCCCCGGGGGGGGCGAATGAGCAGTTCTTC. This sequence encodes CASSYSPGGANEQFF.

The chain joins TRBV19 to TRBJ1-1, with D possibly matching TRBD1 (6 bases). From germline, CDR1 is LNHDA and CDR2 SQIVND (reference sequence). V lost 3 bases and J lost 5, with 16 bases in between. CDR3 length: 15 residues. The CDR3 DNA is TGTGCCAGTAGTATGTTACAGGGAGTTGGAACTGAAGCTTTCTTT. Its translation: CASSMLQGVGTEAFF.

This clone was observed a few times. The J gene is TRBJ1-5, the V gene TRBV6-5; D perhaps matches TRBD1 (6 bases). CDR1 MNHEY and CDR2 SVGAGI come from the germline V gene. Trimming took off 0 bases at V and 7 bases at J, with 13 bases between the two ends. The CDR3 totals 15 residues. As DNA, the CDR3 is TGTGCCAGCAGTTACTCCCGGGGAGGGGGGCAGCCCCAGCATTTT. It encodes CASSYSRGGGQPQHF.

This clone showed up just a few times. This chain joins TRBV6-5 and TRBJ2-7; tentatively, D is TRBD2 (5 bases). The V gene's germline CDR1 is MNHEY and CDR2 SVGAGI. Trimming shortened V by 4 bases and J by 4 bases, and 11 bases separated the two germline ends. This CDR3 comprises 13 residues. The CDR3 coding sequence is TGTGCCAGCAGTTTTGGACTGCGGTACGAGCAGTACTTC. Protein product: CASSFGLRYEQYF.

The CDR3 loop reads CASSAKERGPTDTQYF. In DNA, the CDR3 is TGTGCCAGCAGCGCCAAAGAGCGGGGGCCAACAGATACGCAGTATTTT. This rearrangement joins TRBV7-2 to TRBJ2-3, with 8 bases that match TRBD2. CDR1 and CDR2 (germline): SGHTA, FQGNSA. J gave up 3 bases and V 5 bases, and 10 bases lay outside the gene matches. The CDR3 runs to 16 residues.